A selection of T cell receptor beta chains follows, all from one sample in a study of T-cell reconstitution after alpha-beta-depleted transplantation in children. Each CDR3 protein gets one entry after TCRdb re-called the PCR reads with MiXCR. The data show fewer than 120,000 distinct CDR3 sequences, about a tenth seen once. The specimen was PBMCs from the stem cell graft donor, collected from the stem cell graft. Receptors originate from a human donor who donated a stem cell graft to a child with acute lymphoblastic leukemia. Both conserved end residues are part of each CDR3. A D gene is named only where the DNA matches it firmly. A row's size may be missing; if present it is once, few, many or a size class.

D gene: TRBD1; clone size: many; J gene: TRBJ1-5; V gene: TRBV20-1; CDR3 protein: CSAAPRTGKNQPQHF; CDR3 DNA: TGCAGTGCTGCCCCGCGGACAGGGAAGAATCAGCCCCAGCATTTT
D gene: TRBD2; clone size: few; J gene: TRBJ2-2; V gene: TRBV6-1; CDR3 protein: CASSEWGLAGGGTGELFF; CDR3 DNA: TGTGCCAGCAGTGAATGGGGACTAGCGGGAGGAGGGACCGGGGAGCTGTTTTTT
D gene: -; clone size: many; J gene: TRBJ2-3; V gene: TRBV7-2; CDR3 protein: CASSLANRANTDTQYF; CDR3 DNA: TGTGCCAGCAGCTTAGCGAACAGGGCTAACACAGATACGCAGTATTTT
D gene: -; clone size: many; J gene: TRBJ1-5; V gene: TRBV5-1; CDR3 protein: CASSLGQGGPQHF; CDR3 DNA: TGCGCCAGCAGCTTGGGGCAGGGTGGGCCCCAGCATTTT
D gene: TRBD1; clone size: -; J gene: TRBJ2-5; V gene: TRBV4-3; CDR3 protein: CASSQEVRTGGTETQYF; CDR3 DNA: TGCGCCAGCAGCCAAGAGGTCAGGACAGGGGGGACGGAGACCCAGTACTTC
D gene: -; clone size: many; J gene: TRBJ1-1; V gene: TRBV14; CDR3 protein: CASSQDKGTQAFF; CDR3 DNA: TGTGCCAGCAGCCAAGATAAGGGCACCCAAGCTTTCTTT
D gene: TRBD1; clone size: many; J gene: TRBJ2-7; V gene: TRBV18; CDR3 protein: CASSPPGQGLYEQYF; CDR3 DNA: TGTGCCAGCTCACCCCCGGGACAGGGACTCTACGAGCAGTACTTC
D gene: TRBD1; clone size: many; J gene: TRBJ2-1; V gene: TRBV29-1; CDR3 protein: CSVEQGAYINEQFF; CDR3 DNA: TGCAGCGTTGAACAGGGGGCCTACATCAATGAGCAGTTCTTC
D gene: -; clone size: many; J gene: TRBJ2-4; V gene: TRBV11-2; CDR3 protein: CASSLEGSLMLLAKNIQYF; CDR3 DNA: TGTGCCAGCAGCTTAGAGGGGTCCCTCATGCTACTAGCCAAAAACATTCAGTACTTC
D gene: TRBD2; clone size: many; J gene: TRBJ2-1; V gene: TRBV20-1; CDR3 protein: CSASNLAGYNEQFF; CDR3 DNA: TGCAGTGCTAGTAACCTAGCGGGGTACAATGAGCAGTTCTTC
D gene: -; clone size: many; J gene: TRBJ2-1; V gene: TRBV7-8; CDR3 protein: CASSPPAGGNEQFF; CDR3 DNA: TGTGCCAGCAGCCCTCCCGCCGGGGGCAATGAGCAGTTCTTC
D gene: -; clone size: many; J gene: TRBJ1-5; V gene: TRBV7-9; CDR3 protein: CASSLGQGDQPQHF; CDR3 DNA: TGTGCCAGCAGCTTAGGGCAGGGTGATCAGCCCCAGCATTTT
D gene: -; clone size: many; J gene: TRBJ1-1; V gene: TRBV6-2/TRBV6-3; CDR3 protein: CASRETGPTEAFF; CDR3 DNA: TGTGCCAGCAGGGAAACAGGGCCCACTGAAGCTTTCTTT
D gene: TRBD1; clone size: many; J gene: TRBJ1-4; V gene: TRBV20-1; CDR3 protein: CSAWDRGSEKLFF; CDR3 DNA: TGCAGTGCCTGGGACAGGGGGAGCGAAAAACTGTTTTTT
D gene: TRBD1; clone size: many; J gene: TRBJ1-6; V gene: TRBV29-1; CDR3 protein: CSVRRDRNSPLHF; CDR3 DNA: TGCAGCGTTCGCCGGGACAGAAATTCACCCCTCCACTTT
D gene: -; clone size: many; J gene: TRBJ2-5; V gene: TRBV10-3; CDR3 protein: CAISESAVETQYF; CDR3 DNA: TGTGCCATCAGTGAGTCTGCCGTCGAGACCCAGTACTTC
D gene: TRBD2; clone size: many; J gene: TRBJ2-1; V gene: TRBV11-2; CDR3 protein: CASSSQRESEQFF; CDR3 DNA: TGTGCCAGCAGCTCCCAGCGGGAGAGTGAGCAGTTCTTC
D gene: TRBD1; clone size: many; J gene: TRBJ1-6; V gene: TRBV5-6; CDR3 protein: CASSYLRGNNSPLHF; CDR3 DNA: TGTGCCAGCAGCTACCTCAGGGGGAACAATTCACCCCTCCACTTT
D gene: -; clone size: many; J gene: TRBJ2-7; V gene: TRBV7-2; CDR3 protein: CASSLGADRYYEQYF; CDR3 DNA: TGTGCCAGCAGCTTAGGGGCGGACCGCTACTACGAGCAGTACTTC
D gene: -; clone size: -; J gene: TRBJ2-7; V gene: TRBV21-1; CDR3 protein: CAPEGKGSYEQYF; CDR3 DNA: TGTGCCCCCGAGGGTAAGGGTTCCTACGAGCAGTACTTC